The entry that follows covers one T cell receptor (beta chain) sequence. This clonotype was counted only a few times. Its recognized antigen is unknown. Base qualities are not recorded, but no much larger clone differs from it by a single base. The data derive from a study of T cells in Graves' hyperthyroidism and ophthalmopathy (dated by TCRdb to between 2018 and 2021). Concerning the study at large: Peripheral blood samples were taken at the time of initial diagnosis, prior to any treatment. Prospective prediction of ophthalmopathy was tested in an independent validation cohort of approximately 18 hyperthyroidism patients and 15 to 17 patients who later progressed to ophthalmopathy. For training and testing, the 80 to 100 patients in the discovery cohort were randomly divided in a 7:3 ratio. Following sampling, methimazole starting at 30 mg daily was given to hyperthyroidism patients, and high-dose intravenous methylprednisolone was given to ophthalmopathy patients. The study also compared thyroid tissue and blood T-cell repertoires from 5 to 7 Graves' hyperthyroidism patients. TCR V-J signatures able to tell the groups apart were searched for in a discovery cohort of approximately 95 patients, of whom over 40 had Graves' ophthalmopathy and roughly 59 had stable Graves' hyperthyroidism. According to the paper, TCR Vbeta CDR3 sequencing was carried out on some 130 peripheral blood samples, which came from fewer than 50 ophthalmopathy, 75 or so hyperthyroidism and about 17 progressor patients.

Here is what the overall study found, with its caveats: Ophthalmopathy was separated from stable hyperthyroidism by a 13 V-J signature model, with around 88% sensitivity and about 81% specificity obtained in cross-validation and 80%/75% obtained in testing. Most expanded thyroid clonotypes (frequency above 0.001) were also found in blood, which suggests that blood repertoires may mirror thyroid immune responses. During validation, the model predicted progression to ophthalmopathy a median of approximately 6 months ahead of onset, with roughly 65% sensitivity and around 73% specificity. Sample size was not statistically predetermined, and investigators were not blinded to group allocation.

The TCR beta CDR3 regions were amplified from RNA transcripts. For the first round of RT-PCR on the TCR CDR3, the HTBI primer set was used together with the Qiagen OneStep RT-PCR kit. Libraries were constructed in a second round of multiplex PCR, after which size selection and purification were carried out. The libraries were sequenced on an Illumina HiSeq2000 using paired-end 100 bp reads. Under the source paper's analysis protocol: SOAPnuke was used to process the raw data, with reads discarded if the reads contained adapters or uncalled bases, had a mean Phred below 15, or lacked an exact constant-primer or identifier match. COPE v1.2.5 was used to merge the high-quality paired reads, and each unique nucleotide sequence was defined as a clonotype. Clonotypes were aligned to IMGT TRBV, TRBD and TRBJ reference segments using MiTCR v1.1. Only V-J combinations with frequency above 0.0001, covering about 99% of repertoires, were analysed. A TCS score was defined as the ratio between F50 (clonal expansion) and ExV (chaos), using BLOSUM62-based TCRdist between CDR3 peptides within each V-J. Welch's t-statistics and random forest reduced 500 to 550 V-J features to roughly 13, which were used in a naive Bayes classifier (R e1071). The public reads were run again by TCRdb, first through fastp at Q25 and then through MiXCR, and only productive beta chains were kept. Each CDR3 protein appears once, grouped with its most common genes and DNA. The V and J calls here are based on TCRdb, not the publication. The sample yields over 700,000 distinct CDR3 sequences; around 20% were counted once. The ten most abundant clones make up 16% of the sample.

The hyperthyroidism patients were between 18 and 65 years old and newly diagnosed, with a disease duration of less than 2 months. Exclusion was applied to patients with uncontrolled infections, other autoimmune diseases, pregnancy or lactation. Diagnoses were established on the basis of clinical symptoms, serum thyroxine and TRAb, thyroid ultrasound, and orbital computed tomography. For progressor patients, blood was drawn at the first diagnosis of hyperthyroidism, before any ophthalmopathy symptoms had appeared. Ficoll-Paque density gradient centrifugation was used to isolate PBMCs from around 10 ml of fresh peripheral blood. Progressor patients were first diagnosed with Graves' hyperthyroidism and then developed ophthalmopathy during follow-up. Total RNA was extracted using Trizol reagent, and RNA quality was assessed on an Agilent 2100 Bioanalyzer. The material sequenced was blood. The receptor comes from a woman aged 45-59 years with Graves' hyperthyroidism that later progressed to Graves' ophthalmopathy.

The nucleotide sequence is given as TGTGCCAGTAGTATCGGCAGTCATTATAGCAATCAGCCCCAGCATTTT. Translated, it gives CASSIGSHYSNQPQHF. Rearrangement joined TRBV19 to TRBJ1-5; the D gene assignment is ambiguous. Its CDR3 holds 16 amino acids, cysteine through phenylalanine. This entry keeps only the CDR3 DNA: 48 bases, framed from base 1. Per the germline V gene (reference sequence), LNHDA is the CDR1 and SQIVND is the CDR2. V and J lose 3 bases and 0 bases, and a span of 12 bases separates them.